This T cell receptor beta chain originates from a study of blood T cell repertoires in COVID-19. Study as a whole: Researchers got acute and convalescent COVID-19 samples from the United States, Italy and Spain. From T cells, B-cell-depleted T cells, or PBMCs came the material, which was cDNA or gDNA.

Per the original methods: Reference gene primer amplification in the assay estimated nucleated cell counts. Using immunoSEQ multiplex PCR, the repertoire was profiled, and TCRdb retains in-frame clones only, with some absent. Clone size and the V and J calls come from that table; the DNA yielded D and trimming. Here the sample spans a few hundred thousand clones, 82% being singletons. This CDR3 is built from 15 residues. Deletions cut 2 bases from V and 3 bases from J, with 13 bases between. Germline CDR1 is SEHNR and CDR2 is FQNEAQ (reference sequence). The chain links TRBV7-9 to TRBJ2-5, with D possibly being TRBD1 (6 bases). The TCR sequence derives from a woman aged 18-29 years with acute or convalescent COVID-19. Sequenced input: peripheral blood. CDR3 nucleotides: TGTGCCAGCAGCTTACAGAGACAGGAAAAAGAGACCCAGTACTTC. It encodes CASSLQRQEKETQYF.